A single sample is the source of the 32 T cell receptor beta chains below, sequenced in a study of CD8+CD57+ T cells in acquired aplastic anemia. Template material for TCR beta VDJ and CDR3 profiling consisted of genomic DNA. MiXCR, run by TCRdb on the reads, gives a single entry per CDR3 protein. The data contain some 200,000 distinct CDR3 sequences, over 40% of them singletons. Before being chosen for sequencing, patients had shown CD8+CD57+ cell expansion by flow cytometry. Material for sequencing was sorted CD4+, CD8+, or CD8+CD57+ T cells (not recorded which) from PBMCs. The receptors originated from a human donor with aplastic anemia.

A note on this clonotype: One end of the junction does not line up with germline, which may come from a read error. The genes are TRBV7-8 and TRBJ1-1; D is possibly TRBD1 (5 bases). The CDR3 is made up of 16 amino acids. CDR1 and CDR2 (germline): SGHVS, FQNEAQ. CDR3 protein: CASSSEGGGIDAEAFF. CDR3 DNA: TGCGCCAGCAGCTCGGAGGGCGGGGGTATTGACGCTGAAGCTTTCTTT.

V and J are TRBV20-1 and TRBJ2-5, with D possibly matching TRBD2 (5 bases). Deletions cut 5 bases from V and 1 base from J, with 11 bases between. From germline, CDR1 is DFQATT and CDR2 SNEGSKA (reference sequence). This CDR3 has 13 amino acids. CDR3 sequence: CSAVQRTQETQYF. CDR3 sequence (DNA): TGCAGTGCTGTCCAGCGGACCCAAGAGACCCAGTACTTC.

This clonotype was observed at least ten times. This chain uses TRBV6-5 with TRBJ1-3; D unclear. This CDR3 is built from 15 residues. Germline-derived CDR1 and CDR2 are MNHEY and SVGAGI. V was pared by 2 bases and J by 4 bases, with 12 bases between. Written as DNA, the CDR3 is TGTGCCAGCAGTTACCCAGTGAGGCGAGGAAACACCATATATTTT. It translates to CASSYPVRRGNTIYF.

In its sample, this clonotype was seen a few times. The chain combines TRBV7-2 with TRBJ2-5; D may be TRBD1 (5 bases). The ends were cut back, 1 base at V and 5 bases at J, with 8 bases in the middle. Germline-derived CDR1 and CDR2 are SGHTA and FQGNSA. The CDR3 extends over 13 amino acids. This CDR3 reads CASSLEQDETQYF. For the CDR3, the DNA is TGTGCCAGCAGCTTAGAACAGGACGAGACCCAGTACTTC.

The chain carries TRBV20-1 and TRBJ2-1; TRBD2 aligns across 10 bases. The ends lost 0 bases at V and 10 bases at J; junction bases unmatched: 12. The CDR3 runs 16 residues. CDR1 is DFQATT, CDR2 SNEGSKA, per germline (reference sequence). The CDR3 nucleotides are TGCAGTGCTAGAGATCTGCTAGCGGGGGACCGGGAGGAGCAGTTCTTC. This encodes CSARDLLAGDREEQFF.

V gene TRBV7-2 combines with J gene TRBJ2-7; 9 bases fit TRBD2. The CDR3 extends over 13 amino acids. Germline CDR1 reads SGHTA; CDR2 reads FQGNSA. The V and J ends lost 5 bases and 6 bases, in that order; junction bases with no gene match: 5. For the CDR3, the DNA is TGTGCCAGCAGCCTAGGGACTAGCCGCGAGCAGTACTTC. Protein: CASSLGTSREQYF.

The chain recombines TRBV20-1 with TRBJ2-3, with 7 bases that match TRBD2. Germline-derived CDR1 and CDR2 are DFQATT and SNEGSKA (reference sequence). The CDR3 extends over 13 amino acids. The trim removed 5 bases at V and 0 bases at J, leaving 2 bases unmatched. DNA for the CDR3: TGCAGTGCTGGGGGGGGAAGCACAGATACGCAGTATTTT. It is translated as CSAGGGSTDTQYF.

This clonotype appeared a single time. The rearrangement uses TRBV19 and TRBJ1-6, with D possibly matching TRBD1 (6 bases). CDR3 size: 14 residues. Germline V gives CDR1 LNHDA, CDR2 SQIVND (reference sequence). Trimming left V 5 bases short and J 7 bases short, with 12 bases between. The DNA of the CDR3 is TGTGCCAGTAGTGTGACAGGTTCCAATTCACCCCTCCACTTT. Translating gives CASSVTGSNSPLHF.

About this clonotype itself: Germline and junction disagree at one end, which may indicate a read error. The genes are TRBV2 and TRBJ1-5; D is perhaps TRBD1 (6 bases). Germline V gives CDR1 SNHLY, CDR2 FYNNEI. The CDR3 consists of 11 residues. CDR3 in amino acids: CASRAGQRQHF. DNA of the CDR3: TGTGCCAGCAGGGCCGGACAGCGCCAGCATTTT.

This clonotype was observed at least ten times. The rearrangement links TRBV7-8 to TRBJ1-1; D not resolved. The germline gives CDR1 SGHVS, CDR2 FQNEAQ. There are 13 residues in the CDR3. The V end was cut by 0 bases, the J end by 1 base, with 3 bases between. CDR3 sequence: CASSLAQNTEAFF. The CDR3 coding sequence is TGTGCCAGCAGCTTAGCCCAGAACACTGAAGCTTTCTTT.

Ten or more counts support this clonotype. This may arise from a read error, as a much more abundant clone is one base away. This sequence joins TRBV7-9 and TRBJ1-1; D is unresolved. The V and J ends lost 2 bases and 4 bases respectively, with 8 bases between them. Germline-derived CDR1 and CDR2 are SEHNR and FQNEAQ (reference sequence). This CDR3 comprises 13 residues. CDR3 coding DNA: TGTGCCAGCAGCTTAATGCTGAGCACTGAAGCTTTCTTT. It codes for CASSLMLSTEAFF.

CDR3: CASSAHPGAEYEKLFF. As DNA, the CDR3 is TGTGCCAGCAGCGCCCATCCCGGGGCTGAATATGAAAAACTGTTTTTT. V and J are TRBV9 and TRBJ1-4; TRBD1 might be the D (5 bases). Trimming shortened V by 3 bases and J by 6 bases, and 18 bases separated the two germline ends. Germline-derived CDR1 and CDR2 are SGDLS and YYNGEE. This CDR3 has 16 residues.

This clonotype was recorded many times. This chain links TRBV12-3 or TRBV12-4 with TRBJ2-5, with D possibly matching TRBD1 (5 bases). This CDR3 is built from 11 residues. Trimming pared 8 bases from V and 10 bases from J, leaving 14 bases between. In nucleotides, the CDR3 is TGTGCCAGCTCTAGGGGAACGTACCAGTACTTC. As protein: CASSRGTYQYF.

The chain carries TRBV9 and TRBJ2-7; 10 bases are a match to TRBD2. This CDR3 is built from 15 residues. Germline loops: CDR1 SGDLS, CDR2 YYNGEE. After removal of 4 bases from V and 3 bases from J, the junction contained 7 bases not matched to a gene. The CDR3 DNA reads TGTGCCAGCAGCCCAGCGACTAGCGGGTACTACGAGCAGTACTTC. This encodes CASSPATSGYYEQYF.

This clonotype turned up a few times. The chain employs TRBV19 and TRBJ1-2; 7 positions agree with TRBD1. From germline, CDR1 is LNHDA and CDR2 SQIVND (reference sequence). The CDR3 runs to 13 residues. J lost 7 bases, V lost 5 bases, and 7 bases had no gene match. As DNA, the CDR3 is TGTGCCAGTAGTCCTACAGGGGTAGGTGGCTACACCTTC. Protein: CASSPTGVGGYTF. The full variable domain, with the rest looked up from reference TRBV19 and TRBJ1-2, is DGGITQSPKYLFRKEGQNVTLSCEQNLNHDAMYWYRQDPGQGLRLIYYSQIVNDFQKGDIAEGYSVSREKKESFPLTVTSAQKNPTAFYLCASSPTGVGGYTFGSGTRLTVV.

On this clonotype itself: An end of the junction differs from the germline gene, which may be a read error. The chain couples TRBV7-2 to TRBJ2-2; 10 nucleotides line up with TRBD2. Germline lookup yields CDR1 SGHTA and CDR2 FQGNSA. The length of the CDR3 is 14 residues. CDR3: CASSLGGASGGLFF. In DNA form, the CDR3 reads TGTGCCAGCAGCTTGGGAGGGGCTAGCGGGGGGCTGTTTTTT.

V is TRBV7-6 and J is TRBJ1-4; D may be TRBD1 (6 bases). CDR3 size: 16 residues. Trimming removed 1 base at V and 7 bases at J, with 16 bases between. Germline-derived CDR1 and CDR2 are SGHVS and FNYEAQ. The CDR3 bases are TGTGCCAGCAGCTTAGAGGTACAGGGCACGCCTGAAAAACTGTTTTTT. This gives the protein CASSLEVQGTPEKLFF.

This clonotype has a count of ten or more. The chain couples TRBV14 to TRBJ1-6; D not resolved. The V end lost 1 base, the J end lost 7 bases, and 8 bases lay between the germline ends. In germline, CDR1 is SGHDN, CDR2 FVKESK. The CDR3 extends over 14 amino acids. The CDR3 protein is CASSQGRLNSPLHF. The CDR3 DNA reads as TGTGCCAGCAGCCAAGGGCGGCTCAATTCACCCCTCCACTTT.

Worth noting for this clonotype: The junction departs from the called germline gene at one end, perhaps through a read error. CDR3 in DNA: TGTGCCACCAGCAGATGGCAGGGGAAGGTAAGGCGGACTGAAGCTTTC. This codes for CATSRWQGKVRRTEAF. This chain uses TRBV15 with TRBJ1-2, with a weak D call TRBD1 (6 bases). Germline assignment: CDR1 LNHNV and CDR2 YYDKDF (reference sequence). The CDR3 totals 16 residues.

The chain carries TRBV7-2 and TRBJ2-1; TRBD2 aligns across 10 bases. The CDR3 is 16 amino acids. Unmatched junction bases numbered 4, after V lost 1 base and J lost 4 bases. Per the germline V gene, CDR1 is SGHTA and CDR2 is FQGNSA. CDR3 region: CASSLEGTSDYNEQFF. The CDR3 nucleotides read TGTGCCAGCAGCTTAGAGGGGACTAGCGATTACAATGAGCAGTTCTTC.

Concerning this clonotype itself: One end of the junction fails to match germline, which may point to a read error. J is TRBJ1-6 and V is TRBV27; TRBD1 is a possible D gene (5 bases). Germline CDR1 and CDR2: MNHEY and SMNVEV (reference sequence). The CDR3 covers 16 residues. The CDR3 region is CASCRTDRAYNSSLHF. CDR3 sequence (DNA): TGTGCCAGCTGCAGAACTGACAGAGCTTATAATTCATCCCTCCACTTT.

The CDR3 reads CAALPGASDNEQFF. The DNA for the CDR3 is TGCGCCGCACTACCGGGGGCTAGCGACAATGAGCAGTTCTTC. The chain joins TRBV10-1 to TRBJ2-1, with D possibly being TRBD1 or TRBD2 (6 bases each). Germline V gene data show CDR1 as WNHNN and CDR2 as SYGVQD (reference sequence). The CDR3 runs to 14 residues. The V gene lost 11 bases and the J gene lost 5 bases, with 19 bases spanning the gap.

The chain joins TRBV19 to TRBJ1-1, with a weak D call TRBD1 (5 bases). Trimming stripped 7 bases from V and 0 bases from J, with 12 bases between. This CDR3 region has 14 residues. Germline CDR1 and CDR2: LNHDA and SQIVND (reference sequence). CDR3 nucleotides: TGTGCCAGTACCCCGACAGTGATGAACACTGAAGCTTTCTTT. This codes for CASTPTVMNTEAFF.

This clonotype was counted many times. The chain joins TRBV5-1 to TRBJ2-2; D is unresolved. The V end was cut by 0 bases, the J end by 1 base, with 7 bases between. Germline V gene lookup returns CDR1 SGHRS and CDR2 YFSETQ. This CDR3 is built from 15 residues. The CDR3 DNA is TGCGCCAGCAGCTTGGTTAGCCTGAACACCGGGGAGCTGTTTTTT. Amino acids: CASSLVSLNTGELFF.

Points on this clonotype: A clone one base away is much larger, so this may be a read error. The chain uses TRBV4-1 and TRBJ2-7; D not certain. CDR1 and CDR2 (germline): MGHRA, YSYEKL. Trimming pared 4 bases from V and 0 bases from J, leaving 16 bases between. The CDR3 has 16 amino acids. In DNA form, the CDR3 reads TGCGCCAGCAGCCGCTGTGCAGGATTCGGCTCCTACGAGCAGTACTTC. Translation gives CASSRCAGFGSYEQYF.

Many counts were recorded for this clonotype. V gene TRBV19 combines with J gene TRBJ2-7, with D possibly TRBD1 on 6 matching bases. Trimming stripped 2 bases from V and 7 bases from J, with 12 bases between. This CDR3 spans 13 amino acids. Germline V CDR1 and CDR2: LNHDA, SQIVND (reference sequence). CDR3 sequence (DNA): TGTGCCAGTAGTATATTGGCCCAGGGGGAGCAGTACTTC. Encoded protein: CASSILAQGEQYF. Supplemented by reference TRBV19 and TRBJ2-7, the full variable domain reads DGGITQSPKYLFRKEGQNVTLSCEQNLNHDAMYWYRQDPGQGLRLIYYSQIVNDFQKGDIAEGYSVSREKKESFPLTVTSAQKNPTAFYLCASSILAQGEQYFGPGTRLTVT.

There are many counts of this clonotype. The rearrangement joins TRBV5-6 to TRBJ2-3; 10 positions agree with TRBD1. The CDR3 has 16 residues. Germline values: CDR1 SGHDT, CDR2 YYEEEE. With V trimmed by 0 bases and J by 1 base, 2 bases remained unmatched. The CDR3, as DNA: TGTGCCAGCAGCTTGGTAGGACAGGGGGGCACAGATACGCAGTATTTT. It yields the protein CASSLVGQGGTDTQYF.

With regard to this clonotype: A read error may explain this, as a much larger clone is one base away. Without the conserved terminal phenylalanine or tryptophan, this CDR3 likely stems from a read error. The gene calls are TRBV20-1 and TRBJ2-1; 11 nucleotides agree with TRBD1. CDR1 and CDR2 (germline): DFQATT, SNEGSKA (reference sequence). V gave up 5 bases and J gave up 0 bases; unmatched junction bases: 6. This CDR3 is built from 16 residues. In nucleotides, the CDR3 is TGCAGTGCTGAACCGGGACAGGGGGGCTCCTACAATGAGCAGTTCCTC. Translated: CSAEPGQGGSYNEQFL.

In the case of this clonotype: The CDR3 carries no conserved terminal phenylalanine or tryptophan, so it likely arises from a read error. The CDR3 nucleotides are TGTGCTAGCAGCTCGACCGGCGGTCACTATGGCTACACCTCC. The encoded protein is CASSSTGGHYGYTS. This rearrangement joins TRBV7-3 to TRBJ1-2, with D unresolved. This CDR3 is built from 14 residues. Germline CDR1 and CDR2: SGHTA and FQGTGA.

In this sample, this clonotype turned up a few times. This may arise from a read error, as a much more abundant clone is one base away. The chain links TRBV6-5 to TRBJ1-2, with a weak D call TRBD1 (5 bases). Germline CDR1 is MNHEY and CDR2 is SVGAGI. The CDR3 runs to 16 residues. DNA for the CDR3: TGTGCCAGCAGATACTCGAACCCAGGGCGCGGGTATGGCTACACCTTC. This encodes CASRYSNPGRGYGYTF.

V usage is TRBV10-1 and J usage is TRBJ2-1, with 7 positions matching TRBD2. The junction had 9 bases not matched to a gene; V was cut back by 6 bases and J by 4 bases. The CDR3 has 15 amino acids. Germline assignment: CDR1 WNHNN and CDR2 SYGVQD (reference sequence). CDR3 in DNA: TGCGCCAGCAGGGACACTAGCGAGGGTTACAATGAGCAGTTCTTC. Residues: CASRDTSEGYNEQFF.

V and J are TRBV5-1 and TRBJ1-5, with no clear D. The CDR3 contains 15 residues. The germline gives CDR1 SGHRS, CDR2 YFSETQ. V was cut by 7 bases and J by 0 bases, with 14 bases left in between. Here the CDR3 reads CASAGAGNSNQPQHF. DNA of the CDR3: TGCGCCAGCGCAGGTGCGGGAAATAGCAATCAGCCCCAGCATTTT.